This TCR beta chain was observed in a study of blood T cell repertoires in COVID-19. Only in-frame clones appear in the TCRdb table, and some are missing; sequencing was by immunoSEQ multiplex PCR. The sample carries approximately 140,000 clones, about 82% recorded once. The origin of this receptor is a woman in her fifties or sixties with acute or convalescent COVID-19. Sequenced: peripheral blood.

The CDR3 reads CASSFAGRGNTIYF. CDR3 in DNA: TGCGCCAGCAGCTTCGCGGGGAGAGGAAACACCATATATTTT. The rearrangement uses TRBV5-1 and TRBJ1-3; D unclear. This CDR3 region has 14 residues. CDR1 is SGHRS, CDR2 YFSETQ, per germline. Trimming pared 2 bases from V and 4 bases from J, leaving 10 bases between.